This T cell receptor beta chain was sequenced during a study of blood T cell repertoires in COVID-19. The overall study: Italy, Spain and the United States were the sources of the convalescent and acute COVID-19 samples.

This CDR3 spans 14 amino acids. The trim removed 4 bases at V and 7 bases at J, leaving 8 bases unmatched. Germline CDR1 and CDR2: SGHTA and FQGNSA. The protocol was immunoSEQ multiplex PCR, while the TCRdb copy is restricted to in-frame clones and leaves out a portion. The data contain around 170,000 clones, more than 80% of them singletons. This receptor was obtained from a man aged 55 to 69 with acute or convalescent COVID-19. The V and J genes are TRBV7-2 and TRBJ1-2; 8 bases map to TRBD1. Sample: peripheral blood. The CDR3 spells CASSSGQGEGGYTF. CDR3 coding DNA: TGTGCCAGCAGCTCCGGACAGGGTGAAGGTGGCTACACCTTC.